These 13 T cell receptor beta chains originate from one sample sequenced in a study of identifying expanded T cells in peripheral blood. TCRdb's copy holds only in-frame clones and misses some; the assay was immunoSEQ multiplex PCR. The sample lists under 120,000 clones, about 89% seen once, with approximately 16% in the top ten. The sample comprised blood. These receptors all stem from a person between 18 and 70 years old in good health.

The V gene is TRBV2, the J gene TRBJ1-1; the D is unclear. Per the germline V gene, CDR1 is SNHLY and CDR2 is FYNNEI. The CDR3 has 14 amino acids. V was shortened by 3 bases and J by 0 bases, with 8 bases between the two germline ends. The CDR3 spells CASSERRVNTEAFF. The DNA for the CDR3 is TGTGCCAGCAGTGAGAGAAGAGTGAACACTGAAGCTTTCTTT.

This chain joins TRBV7-9 and TRBJ2-2, with D hard to call. The V and J ends lost 1 base and 1 base respectively, with 16 bases between them. CDR3 length equals 18 residues. CDR1 SEHNR and CDR2 FQNEAQ come from the germline V gene (reference sequence). The CDR3 loop reads CASSLGSSQVMNTGELFF. In nucleotides, the CDR3 is TGTGCCAGCAGCTTAGGCTCAAGTCAGGTTATGAACACCGGGGAGCTGTTTTTT.

The CDR3 DNA reads TGTGCCAGCAGGGGGGACAGCTCTGGGGCCAACGTCCTGACTTTC. It codes for CASRGDSSGANVLTF. The chain is built from TRBV6-5 and TRBJ2-6; 7 bases are shared with TRBD1. After removal of 6 bases from V and 0 bases from J, the junction contained 2 bases not matched to a gene. The CDR3 has 15 amino acids. CDR1 and CDR2 (germline): MNHEY, SVGAGI.

The chain uses TRBV4-2 and TRBJ2-7, with D perhaps matching TRBD1 or TRBD2 (5 bases each). The CDR3 totals 13 residues. Trimming took off 5 bases at V and 3 bases at J, with 11 bases between the two ends. In germline, CDR1 is LGHNA, CDR2 YNFKEQ. In DNA, the CDR3 is TGTGCCAGCAGCGAGGGACGGGGCTACGAGCAGTACTTC. Amino acid sequence: CASSEGRGYEQYF.

This clone has a handful of counts. The genes are TRBV6-7 and TRBJ2-1, with TRBD2 matching over 8 bases. TRBV6-7 is filed as an ORF, its function uncertain. The J segment lost 2 bases and the V segment lost 5 bases, leaving 5 bases of the junction unmatched. This CDR3 has 15 amino acids. The CDR3 DNA is TGTGCCAGCAGTAGACGGCGGGGGGCCTACAATGAGCAGTTCTTC. Translating it yields CASSRRRGAYNEQFF.

The chain employs TRBV30 and TRBJ1-2, with 7 bases aligning to TRBD1. Germline V gene sequence: CDR1 GTSNPN, CDR2 SVGIG (reference sequence). The ends lost 3 bases at V and 0 bases at J; junction bases unmatched: 7. CDR3 length equals 15 residues. CDR3 protein: CAWRRDSYTNYGYTF. CDR3 sequence (DNA): TGTGCCTGGAGGCGGGACAGCTATACTAACTATGGCTACACCTTC. Drawing the rest from reference TRBV30 and TRBJ1-2, the complete variable domain is SQTIHQWPATLVQPVGSPLSLECTVEGTSNPNLYWYRQAAGRGLQLLFYSVGIGQISSEVPQNLSASRPQDRQFILSSKKLLLSDSGFYLCAWRRDSYTNYGYTFGSGTRLTVV.

The DNA of the CDR3 is TGTGCCAGCAGCCAGGGGGTAGGGGCCAAAAACATTCAGTACTTC. Translated: CASSQGVGAKNIQYF. V gene TRBV2 combines with J gene TRBJ2-4; TRBD1 aligns across 7 bases. The CDR3 spans 15 residues. The V gene's germline CDR1 is SNHLY and CDR2 FYNNEI. V shed 6 bases and J 1 base; nucleotides not matched to a gene: 6.

The V and J genes are TRBV25-1 and TRBJ2-5, with D unresolved. The CDR3 is 13 amino acids. V gave up 3 bases and J gave up 3 bases, with 8 bases separating them. CDR1 is MGHDK and CDR2 is SYGVNS in the germline V gene. CDR3 DNA sequence: TGTGCCAGCAGTGACACTGGGAAAGAGACCCAGTACTTC. It specifies CASSDTGKETQYF.

In the case of this clone: Compared with germline, one end of the junction differs, possibly owing to a read error. The chain employs TRBV7-2 and TRBJ1-4, with no clear D. Germline V CDR1 and CDR2: SGHTA, FQGNSA. This CDR3 is built from 15 residues. Here the CDR3 reads CASSQERSPNEKLFF. The CDR3 DNA is TGCGCCAGCAGCCAAGAAAGGAGTCCTAATGAAAAACTGTTTTTT.

This chain connects TRBV10-2 to TRBJ2-2; 8 positions match TRBD1. The CDR3 totals 16 residues. V lost 5 bases, J lost 6 bases, and 11 bases stayed unmatched. Per the germline V gene, CDR1 is WSHSY and CDR2 is SAAADI. CDR3 sequence reads: CASSLQGARKAGELFF. CDR3 DNA: TGCGCCAGCAGTCTGCAGGGGGCGCGTAAGGCCGGGGAGCTGTTTTTT.

The CDR3 DNA is TGTGCCAGCAGCCCCTATGTCGGAAAACTGTTTTTT. Its protein is CASSPYVGKLFF. The rearrangement joins TRBV7-9 to TRBJ1-4; no definite D call. The CDR3 loop spans 12 amino acids. The ends were cut back, 5 bases at V and 10 bases at J, with 11 bases in the middle. Germline V gives CDR1 SEHNR, CDR2 FQNEAQ (reference sequence).

The chain recombines TRBV5-1 with TRBJ2-1; 11 bases are shared with TRBD2. V dropped 4 bases and J dropped 7; count of bases not matched to a gene: 10. CDR1 SGHRS and CDR2 YFSETQ come from the germline V gene. The CDR3 runs to 16 residues. CDR3 residues: CASSPTIAGGPNEQFF. In DNA, the CDR3 is TGCGCCAGCAGCCCGACAATAGCGGGGGGGCCAAATGAGCAGTTCTTC. Drawing the rest from reference TRBV5-1 and TRBJ2-1, the complete variable domain is KAGVTQTPRYLIKTRGQQVTLSCSPISGHRSVSWYQQTPGQGLQFLFEYFSETQRNKGNFPGRFSGRQFSNSRSEMNVSTLELGDSALYLCASSPTIAGGPNEQFFGPGTRLTVL.

This clone was seen only a few times. The V gene is TRBV4-3, the J gene TRBJ1-2; the D gene is possibly TRBD1 (6 bases). The CDR3 loop spans 16 amino acids. With 4 bases removed from V and 5 bases from J, the gap between germline ends came to 20 bases. Per the germline V gene, CDR1 is LGHNA and CDR2 is YSLEER. CDR3 sequence reads: CASSLLGGDLGYGYTF. DNA for the CDR3: TGCGCCAGCAGCCTTCTAGGGGGGGATTTGGGGTATGGCTACACCTTC.